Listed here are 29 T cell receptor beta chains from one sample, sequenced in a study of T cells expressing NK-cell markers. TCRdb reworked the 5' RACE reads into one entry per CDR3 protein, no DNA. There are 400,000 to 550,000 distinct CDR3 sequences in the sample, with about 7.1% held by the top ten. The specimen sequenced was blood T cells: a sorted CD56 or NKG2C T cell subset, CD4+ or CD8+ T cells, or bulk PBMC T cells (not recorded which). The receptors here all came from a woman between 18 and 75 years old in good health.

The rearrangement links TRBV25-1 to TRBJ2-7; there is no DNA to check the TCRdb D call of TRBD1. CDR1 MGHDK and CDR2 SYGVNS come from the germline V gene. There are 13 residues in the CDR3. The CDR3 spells CASSEPPSYEQYF.

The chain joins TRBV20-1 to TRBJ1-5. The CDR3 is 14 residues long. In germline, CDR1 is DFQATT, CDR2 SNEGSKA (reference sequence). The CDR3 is CSARESVGDQPQHF.

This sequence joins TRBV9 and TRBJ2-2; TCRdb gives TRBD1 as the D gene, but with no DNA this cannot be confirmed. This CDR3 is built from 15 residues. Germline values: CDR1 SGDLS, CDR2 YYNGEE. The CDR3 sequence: CASSAVQGGGGELFF.

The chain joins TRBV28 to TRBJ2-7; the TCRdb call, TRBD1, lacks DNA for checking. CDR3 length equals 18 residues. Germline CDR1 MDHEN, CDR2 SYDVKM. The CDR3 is CASSWVWSRQGNFNEQYF.

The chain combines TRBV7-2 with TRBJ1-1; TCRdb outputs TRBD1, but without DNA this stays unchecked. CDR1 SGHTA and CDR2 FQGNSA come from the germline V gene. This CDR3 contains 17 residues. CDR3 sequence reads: CASSHPMGGLKNTEAFF.

The CDR3: CASSLGGRVGEQYF. This chain joins TRBV7-2 and TRBJ2-7; the TRBD2 assignment by TCRdb is unverifiable without DNA. The CDR3 is 14 amino acids. CDR1 SGHTA and CDR2 FQGNSA come from the germline V gene.

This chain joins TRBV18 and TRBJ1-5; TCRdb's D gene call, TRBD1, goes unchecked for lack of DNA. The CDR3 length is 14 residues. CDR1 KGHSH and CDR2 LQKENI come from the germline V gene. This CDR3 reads CASSLGQAPQPQHF.

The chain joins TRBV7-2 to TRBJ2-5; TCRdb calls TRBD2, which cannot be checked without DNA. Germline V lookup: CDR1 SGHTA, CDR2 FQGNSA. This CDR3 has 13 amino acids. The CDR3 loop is CASKRGARETQYF.

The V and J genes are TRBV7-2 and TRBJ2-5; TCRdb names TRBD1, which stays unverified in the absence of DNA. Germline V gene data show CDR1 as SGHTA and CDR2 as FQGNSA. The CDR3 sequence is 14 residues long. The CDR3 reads CASSLAPPLETQYF.

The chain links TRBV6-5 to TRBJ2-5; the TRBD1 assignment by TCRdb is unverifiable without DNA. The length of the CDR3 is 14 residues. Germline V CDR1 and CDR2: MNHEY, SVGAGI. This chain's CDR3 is CASSYSGQGETQYF.

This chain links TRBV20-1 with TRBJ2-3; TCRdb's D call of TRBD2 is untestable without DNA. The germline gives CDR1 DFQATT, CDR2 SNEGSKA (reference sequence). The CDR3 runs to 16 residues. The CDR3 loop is CSARDASGSSPDTQYF.

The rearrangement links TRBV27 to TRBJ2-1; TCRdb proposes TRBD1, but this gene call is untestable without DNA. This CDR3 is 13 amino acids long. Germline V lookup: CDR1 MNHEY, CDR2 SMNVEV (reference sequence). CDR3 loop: CATSLTGGNEQFF.

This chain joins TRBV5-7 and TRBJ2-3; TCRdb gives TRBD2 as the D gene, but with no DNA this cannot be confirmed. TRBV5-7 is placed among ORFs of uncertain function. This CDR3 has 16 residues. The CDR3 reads CASSLASGRAEDTQYF.

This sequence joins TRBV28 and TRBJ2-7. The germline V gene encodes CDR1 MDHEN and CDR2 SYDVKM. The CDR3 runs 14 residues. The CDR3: CASSLQPQSYEQYF.

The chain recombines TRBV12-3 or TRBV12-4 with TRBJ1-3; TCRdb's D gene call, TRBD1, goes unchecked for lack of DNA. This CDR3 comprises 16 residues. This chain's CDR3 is CASSWGQVYSGNTIYF.

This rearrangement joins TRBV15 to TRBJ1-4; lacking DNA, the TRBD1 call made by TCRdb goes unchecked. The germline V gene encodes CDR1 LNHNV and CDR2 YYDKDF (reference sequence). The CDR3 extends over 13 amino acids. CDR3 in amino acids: CATSRPVRQLTSF.

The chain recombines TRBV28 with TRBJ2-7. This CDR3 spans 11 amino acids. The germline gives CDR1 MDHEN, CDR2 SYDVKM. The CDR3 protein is CASSWHYEQYF.

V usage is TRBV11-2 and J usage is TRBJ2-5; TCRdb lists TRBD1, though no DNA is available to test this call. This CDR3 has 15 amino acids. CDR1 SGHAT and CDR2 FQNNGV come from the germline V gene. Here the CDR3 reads CASSLDGSGQETQYF.

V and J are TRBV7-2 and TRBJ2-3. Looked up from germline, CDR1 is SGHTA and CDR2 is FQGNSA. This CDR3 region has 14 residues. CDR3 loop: CASSLGGYTDTQYF. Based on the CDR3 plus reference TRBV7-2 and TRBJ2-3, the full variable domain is GAGVSQSPSNKVTEKGKDVELRCDPISGHTALYWYRQSLGQGLEFLIYFQGNSAPDKSGLPSDRFSAERTGGSVSTLTIQRTQQEDSAVYLCASSLGGYTDTQYFGPGTRLTVL.

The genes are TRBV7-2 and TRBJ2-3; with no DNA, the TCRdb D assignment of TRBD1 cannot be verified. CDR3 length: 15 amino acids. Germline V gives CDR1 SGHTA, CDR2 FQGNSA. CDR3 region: CASRPRGLGTDTQYF. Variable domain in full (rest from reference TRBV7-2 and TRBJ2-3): GAGVSQSPSNKVTEKGKDVELRCDPISGHTALYWYRQSLGQGLEFLIYFQGNSAPDKSGLPSDRFSAERTGGSVSTLTIQRTQQEDSAVYLCASRPRGLGTDTQYFGPGTRLTVL.

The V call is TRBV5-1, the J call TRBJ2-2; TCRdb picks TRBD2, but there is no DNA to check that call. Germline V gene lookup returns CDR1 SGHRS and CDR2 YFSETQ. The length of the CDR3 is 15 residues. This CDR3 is CASTLGGPNTGELFF.

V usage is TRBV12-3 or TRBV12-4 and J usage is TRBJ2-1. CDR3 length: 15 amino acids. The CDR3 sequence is CASSEDGRSHNEQFF.

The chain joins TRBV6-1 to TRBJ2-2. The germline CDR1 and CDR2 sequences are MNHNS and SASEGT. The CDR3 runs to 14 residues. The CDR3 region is CASSEFWNTGELFF.

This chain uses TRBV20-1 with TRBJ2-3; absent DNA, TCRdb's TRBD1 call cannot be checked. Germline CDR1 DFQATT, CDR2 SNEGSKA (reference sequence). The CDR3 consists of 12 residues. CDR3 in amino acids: CSASSGRDTQYF.

This CDR3 reads CASSIGQGLSEKLFF. The rearrangement joins TRBV19 to TRBJ1-4; TCRdb names TRBD1, which stays unverified in the absence of DNA. The CDR3 is 15 amino acids. Germline V CDR1 and CDR2: LNHDA, SQIVND (reference sequence).

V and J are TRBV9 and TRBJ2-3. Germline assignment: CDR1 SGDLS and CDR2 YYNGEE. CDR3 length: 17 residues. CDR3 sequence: CASSVGGGFSSTDTQYF.

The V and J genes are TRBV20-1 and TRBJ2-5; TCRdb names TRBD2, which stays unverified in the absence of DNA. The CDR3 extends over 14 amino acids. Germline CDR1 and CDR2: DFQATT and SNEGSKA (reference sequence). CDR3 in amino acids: CSARLAGIRETQYF.

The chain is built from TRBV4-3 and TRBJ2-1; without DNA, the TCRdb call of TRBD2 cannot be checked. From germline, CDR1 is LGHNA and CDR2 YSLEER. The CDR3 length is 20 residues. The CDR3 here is CASSEGQVRSGGVPYNEQFF.

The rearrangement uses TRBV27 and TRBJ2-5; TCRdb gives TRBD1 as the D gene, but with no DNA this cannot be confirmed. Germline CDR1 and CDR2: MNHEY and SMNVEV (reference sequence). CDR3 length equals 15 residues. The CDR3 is CASSLLGGSQETQYF.